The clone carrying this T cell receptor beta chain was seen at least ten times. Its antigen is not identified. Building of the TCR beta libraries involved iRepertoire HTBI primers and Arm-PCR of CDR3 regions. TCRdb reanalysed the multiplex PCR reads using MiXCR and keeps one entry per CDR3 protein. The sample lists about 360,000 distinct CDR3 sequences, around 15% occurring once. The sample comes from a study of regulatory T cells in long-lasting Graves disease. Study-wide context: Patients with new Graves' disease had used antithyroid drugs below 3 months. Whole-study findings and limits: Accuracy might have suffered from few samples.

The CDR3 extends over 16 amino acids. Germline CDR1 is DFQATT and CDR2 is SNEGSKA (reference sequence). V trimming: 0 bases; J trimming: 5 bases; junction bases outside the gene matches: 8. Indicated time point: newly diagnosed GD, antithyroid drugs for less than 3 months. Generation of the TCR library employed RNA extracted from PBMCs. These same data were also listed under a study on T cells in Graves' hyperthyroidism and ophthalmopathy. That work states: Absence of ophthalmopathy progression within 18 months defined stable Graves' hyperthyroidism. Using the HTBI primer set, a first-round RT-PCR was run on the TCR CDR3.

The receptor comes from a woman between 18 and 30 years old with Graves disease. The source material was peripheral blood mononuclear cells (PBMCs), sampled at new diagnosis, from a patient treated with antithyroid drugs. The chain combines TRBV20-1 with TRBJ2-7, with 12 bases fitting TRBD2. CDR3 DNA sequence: TGCAGTGCTAGAGATCGGAGACTAGCGGGAGTGGACGAGCAGTACTTC. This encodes CSARDRRLAGVDEQYF.